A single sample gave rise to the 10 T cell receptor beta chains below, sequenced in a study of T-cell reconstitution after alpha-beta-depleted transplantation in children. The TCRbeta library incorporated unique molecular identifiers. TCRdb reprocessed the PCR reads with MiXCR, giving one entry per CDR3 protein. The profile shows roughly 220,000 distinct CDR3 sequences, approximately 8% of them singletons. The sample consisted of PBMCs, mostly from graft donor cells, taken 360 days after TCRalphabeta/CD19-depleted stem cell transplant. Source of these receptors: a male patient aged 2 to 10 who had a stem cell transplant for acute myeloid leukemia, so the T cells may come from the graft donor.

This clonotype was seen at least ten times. The CDR3 coding sequence is TGTGCCAGCAGCGGAGGGAATAATCAGCCCCAGCATTTT. Protein product: CASSGGNNQPQHF. J is TRBJ1-5 and V is TRBV11-2; unclear D gene. Germline assignment: CDR1 SGHAT and CDR2 FQNNGV. CDR3 size: 13 residues. Deletions cut 5 bases from V and 4 bases from J, with 9 bases between.

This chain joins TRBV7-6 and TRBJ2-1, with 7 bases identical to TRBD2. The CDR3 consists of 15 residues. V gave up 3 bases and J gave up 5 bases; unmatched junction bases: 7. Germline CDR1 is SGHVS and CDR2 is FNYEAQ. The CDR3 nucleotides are TGTGCCAGCAGCTTGATAGCCCTAGCGGACAATGAGCAGTTCTTC. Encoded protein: CASSLIALADNEQFF.

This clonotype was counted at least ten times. This CDR3 is CASSGTSGGLDTQYF. As DNA, the CDR3 is TGTGCCAGCAGCGGGACTAGCGGGGGTTTAGATACGCAGTATTTT. This chain uses TRBV5-8 with TRBJ2-3; 14 positions agree with TRBD2. Germline CDR1 and CDR2: SGHTS and YDEGEE. The CDR3 loop spans 15 amino acids. V dropped 4 bases and J dropped 5; count of bases not matched to a gene: 3.

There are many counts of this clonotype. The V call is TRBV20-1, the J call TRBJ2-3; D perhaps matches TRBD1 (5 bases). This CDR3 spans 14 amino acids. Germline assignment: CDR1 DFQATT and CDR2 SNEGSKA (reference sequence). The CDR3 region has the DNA TGCAGCGTTACCAACAGGCGAAGCACAGATACGCAGTATTTT. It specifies CSVTNRRSTDTQYF.

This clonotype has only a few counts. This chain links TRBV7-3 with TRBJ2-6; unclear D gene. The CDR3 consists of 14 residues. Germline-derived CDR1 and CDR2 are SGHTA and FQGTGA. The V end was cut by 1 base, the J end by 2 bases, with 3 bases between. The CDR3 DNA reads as TGTGCCAGCAGCTTAAATCCTGGGGCCAACGTCCTGACTTTC. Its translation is CASSLNPGANVLTF.

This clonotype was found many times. CDR3 coding DNA: TGTGCCATCAAGGGACAGGGGAGCACTGAAGCTTTCTTT. Protein product: CAIKGQGSTEAFF. This chain links TRBV10-3 with TRBJ1-1; 10 bases are a match to TRBD1. CDR3 length: 13 amino acids. V was pared by 7 bases and J by 4 bases, with 3 bases of the junction left unmatched. CDR1 and CDR2 from the germline V gene are ENHRY and SYGVKD.

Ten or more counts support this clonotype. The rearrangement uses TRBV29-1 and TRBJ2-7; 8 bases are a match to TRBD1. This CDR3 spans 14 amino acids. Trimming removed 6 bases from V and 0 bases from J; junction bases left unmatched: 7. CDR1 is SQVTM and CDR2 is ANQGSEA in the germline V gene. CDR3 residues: CSVAGQGPSYEQYF. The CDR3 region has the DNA TGCAGCGTCGCCGGACAGGGACCCTCCTACGAGCAGTACTTC.

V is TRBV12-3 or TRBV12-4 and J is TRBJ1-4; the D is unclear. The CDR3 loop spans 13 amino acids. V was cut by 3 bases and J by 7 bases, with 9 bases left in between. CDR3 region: CASSFVAGEKLFF. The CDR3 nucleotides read TGTGCCAGCAGTTTTGTGGCAGGTGAAAAACTGTTTTTT.

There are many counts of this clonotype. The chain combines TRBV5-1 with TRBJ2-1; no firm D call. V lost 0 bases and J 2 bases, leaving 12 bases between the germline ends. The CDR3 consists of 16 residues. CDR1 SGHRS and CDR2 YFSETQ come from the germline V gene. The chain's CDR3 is CASSLDLRLTYNEQFF. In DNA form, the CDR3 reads TGCGCCAGCAGCTTGGATCTTAGATTGACCTACAATGAGCAGTTCTTC.

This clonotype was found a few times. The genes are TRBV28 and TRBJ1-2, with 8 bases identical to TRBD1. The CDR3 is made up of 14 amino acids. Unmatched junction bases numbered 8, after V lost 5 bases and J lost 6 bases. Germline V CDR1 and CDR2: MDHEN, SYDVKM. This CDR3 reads CASSLPGGVHGYTF. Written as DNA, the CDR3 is TGTGCCAGCAGTCTTCCAGGGGGCGTCCATGGCTACACCTTC.